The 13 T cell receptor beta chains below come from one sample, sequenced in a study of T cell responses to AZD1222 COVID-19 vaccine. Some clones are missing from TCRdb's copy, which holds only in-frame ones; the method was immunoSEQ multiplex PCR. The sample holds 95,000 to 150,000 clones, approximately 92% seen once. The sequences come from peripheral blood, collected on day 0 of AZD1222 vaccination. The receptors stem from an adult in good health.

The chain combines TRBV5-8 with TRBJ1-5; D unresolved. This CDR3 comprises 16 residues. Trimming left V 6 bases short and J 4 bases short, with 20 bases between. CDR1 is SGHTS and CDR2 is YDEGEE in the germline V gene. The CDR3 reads CASIWLPGLGNQPQHF. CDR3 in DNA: TGTGCCAGCATTTGGCTCCCGGGGTTGGGTAATCAGCCCCAGCATTTT.

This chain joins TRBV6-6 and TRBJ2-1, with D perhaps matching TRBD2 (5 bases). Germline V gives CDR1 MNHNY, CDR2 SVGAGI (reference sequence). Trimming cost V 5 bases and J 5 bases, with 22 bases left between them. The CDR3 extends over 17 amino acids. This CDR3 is CASSPTKSGLAHNEQFF. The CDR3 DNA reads TGTGCCAGCAGTCCTACCAAGAGCGGTCTAGCCCACAATGAGCAGTTCTTC.

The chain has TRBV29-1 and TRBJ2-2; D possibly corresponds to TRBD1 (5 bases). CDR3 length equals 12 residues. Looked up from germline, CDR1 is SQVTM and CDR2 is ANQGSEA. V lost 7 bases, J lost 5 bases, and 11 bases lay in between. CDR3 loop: CSARTLTGELFF. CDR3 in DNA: TGCAGCGCTAGGACACTAACCGGGGAGCTGTTTTTT.

The DNA for the CDR3 is TGTGCCAGCAGGTCGTTGGGTCTGGGCACAGATACGCAGTATTTT. The encoded protein is CASRSLGLGTDTQYF. The chain employs TRBV3-1 (or the pseudogene TRBV3-2) and TRBJ2-3; no clear D. Trimming cost V 6 bases and J 1 base, with 14 bases left between them. The CDR3 length is 15 residues. From germline, CDR1 is LGHDT and CDR2 YNNKEL (reference sequence).

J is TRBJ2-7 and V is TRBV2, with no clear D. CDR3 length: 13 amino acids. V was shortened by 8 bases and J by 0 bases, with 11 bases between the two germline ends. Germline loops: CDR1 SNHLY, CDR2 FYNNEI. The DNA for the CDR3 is TGTGCCAGCCACGGACGATTCTCCTACGAGCAGTACTTC. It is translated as CASHGRFSYEQYF.

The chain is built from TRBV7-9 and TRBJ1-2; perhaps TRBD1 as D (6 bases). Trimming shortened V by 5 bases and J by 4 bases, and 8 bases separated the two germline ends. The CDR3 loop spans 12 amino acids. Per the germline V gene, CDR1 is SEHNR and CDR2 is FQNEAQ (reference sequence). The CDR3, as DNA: TGTGCCAGCAGCGAGGGGGGCTATGGCTACACCTTC. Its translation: CASSEGGYGYTF.

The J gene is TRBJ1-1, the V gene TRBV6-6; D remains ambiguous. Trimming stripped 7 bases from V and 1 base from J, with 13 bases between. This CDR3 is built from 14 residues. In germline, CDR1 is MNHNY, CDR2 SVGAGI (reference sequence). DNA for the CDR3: TGTGCCAGCACCCCGGTGGCGGGGAACACTGAAGCTTTCTTT. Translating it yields CASTPVAGNTEAFF.

Here the CDR3 reads CASSQGRTGVIYGYTF. CDR3 nucleotides: TGTGCCAGCAGCCAAGGCCGGACAGGGGTTATCTATGGCTACACCTTC. This chain connects TRBV14 to TRBJ1-2, with TRBD1 matching over 9 bases. After removal of 1 base from V and 4 bases from J, the junction contained 7 bases not matched to a gene. The CDR3 contains 16 residues. Germline V CDR1 and CDR2: SGHDN, FVKESK.

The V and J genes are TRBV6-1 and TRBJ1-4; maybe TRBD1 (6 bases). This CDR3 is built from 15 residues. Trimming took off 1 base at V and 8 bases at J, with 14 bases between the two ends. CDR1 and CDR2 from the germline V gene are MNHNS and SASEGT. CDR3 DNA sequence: TGTGCCAGCAGTGAAGTTGGGGGGCGACAGGAAAAACTGTTTTTT. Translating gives CASSEVGGRQEKLFF.

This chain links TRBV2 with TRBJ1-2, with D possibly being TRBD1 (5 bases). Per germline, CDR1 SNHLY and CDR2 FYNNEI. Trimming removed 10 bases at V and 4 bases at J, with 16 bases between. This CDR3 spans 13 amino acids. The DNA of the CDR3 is TGTGCCACCAGCACGGGGGGGTTCTATGGCTACACCTTC. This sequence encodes CATSTGGFYGYTF.

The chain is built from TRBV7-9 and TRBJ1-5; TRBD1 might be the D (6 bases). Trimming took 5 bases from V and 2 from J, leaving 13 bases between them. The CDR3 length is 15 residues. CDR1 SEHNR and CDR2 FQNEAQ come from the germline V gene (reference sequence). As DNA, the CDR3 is TGTGCCAGCAGCGCTACAGAGGGGGGCAATCAGCCCCAGCATTTT. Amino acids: CASSATEGGNQPQHF.

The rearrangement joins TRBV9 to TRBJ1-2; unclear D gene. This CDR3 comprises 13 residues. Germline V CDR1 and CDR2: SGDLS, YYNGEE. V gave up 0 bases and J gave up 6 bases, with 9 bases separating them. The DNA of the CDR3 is TGTGCCAGCAGCGTAGTTGAAGGAGATGGCTACACCTTC. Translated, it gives CASSVVEGDGYTF.

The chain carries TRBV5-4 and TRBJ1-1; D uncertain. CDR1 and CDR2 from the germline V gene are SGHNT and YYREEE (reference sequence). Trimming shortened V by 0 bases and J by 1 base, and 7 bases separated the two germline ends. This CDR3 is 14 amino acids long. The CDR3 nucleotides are TGTGCCAGCAGCTTGGGGCGGCGGAACACTGAAGCTTTCTTT. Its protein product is CASSLGRRNTEAFF.